This T cell receptor (beta chain) was documented in a study of T cell responses to AZD1222 COVID-19 vaccine. Clones were sequenced by immunoSEQ multiplex PCR, and TCRdb holds only the in-frame ones, with some missing. Of tens of thousands of clones in the sample, just over 85% were seen once. The CDR3 covers 16 residues. V was cut by 0 bases and J by 5 bases, with 16 bases left in between. The germline V gene encodes CDR1 LGHNT and CDR2 FRNRAP. The sample in question was peripheral blood, obtained on day 0 of AZD1222 vaccination. This clonotype originated in an adult in good health. This rearrangement joins TRBV12-5 to TRBJ1-1; no reliable D call. This CDR3 reads CASGLVSGLPWTEAFF. CDR3 nucleotides: TGTGCTAGTGGTTTGGTGTCAGGCCTACCCTGGACTGAAGCTTTCTTT.